Listed here is a single T cell receptor (beta chain). This sample was included in a study of blood T cell repertoires in COVID-19. Study details: From T cells, B-cell-depleted T cells, or PBMCs came the material, which was cDNA or gDNA.

Adults between roughly 18 and 95 years of age took part from some 25 US areas. Recovery meant two consecutive negative NP/OP PCR tests, professional clearance, or resolved symptoms. Per the original data handling: Reference gene primer amplification gave nucleated cell count estimates. Data came from immunoSEQ multiplex PCR; TCRdb stores just in-frame clones and leaves some out. The V and J calls and clone size are taken from that table; D and trimming were inferred from the DNA. The sample contains under 200,000 clones, about 90% of which appear only once. Trimming cost V 5 bases and J 7 bases; bases outside gene matches: 6. In germline, CDR1 is GTSNPN, CDR2 SVGIG (reference sequence). The CDR3 runs to 13 residues.

The sample taken for sequencing was PBMCs or T cells enriched from blood (not recorded which). The clonotype originates from a woman younger than 35 who had recovered from COVID-19. This chain uses TRBV30 with TRBJ2-1; 9 positions match TRBD1. The CDR3 bases are TGTGCCTGGGAACAGGGGGCGCGGAATGAGCAGTTCTTC. Its protein product is CAWEQGARNEQFF.